These 9 T cell receptor beta chains originate from one sample sequenced in a study of T cells in Graves' hyperthyroidism and ophthalmopathy. The CDR3 regions of TCR beta were amplified from RNA transcripts. The TCR CDR3 first-round RT-PCR relied on the HTBI primer set. TCRdb ran MiXCR on the multiplex PCR reads and lists one entry per CDR3 protein. The sample lists about 610,000 distinct CDR3 sequences; about 14% were seen once. The sequenced sample consisted of blood. These TCRs come from a woman aged 40-49 years with Graves' ophthalmopathy.

This clonotype was counted at least ten times. The chain has TRBV28 and TRBJ1-1; tentative D call: TRBD1 (5 bases). Germline V gene sequence: CDR1 MDHEN, CDR2 SYDVKM. Trimming left V 9 bases short and J 1 base short, with 24 bases between. This CDR3 is 17 amino acids long. CDR3 sequence: CASSPPQGSHSNTEAFF. The CDR3, as DNA: TGTGCCAGTTCTCCCCCGCAGGGTAGCCATTCGAACACTGAAGCTTTCTTT.

This clonotype was counted at least ten times. The rearrangement links TRBV7-9 to TRBJ2-5, with 7 nucleotides matching TRBD1. From germline, CDR1 is SEHNR and CDR2 FQNEAQ (reference sequence). The V gene end was trimmed by 2 bases and the J gene end by 4 bases; junction bases not matched to a gene: 4. The CDR3 has 14 amino acids. CDR3 DNA: TGTGCCAGCAGCTTAAACACAGGGGCAGAGACCCAGTACTTC. Residues: CASSLNTGAETQYF.

This clonotype was seen many times. The junction departs from the called germline gene at one end, perhaps through a read error. The chain joins TRBV20-1 to TRBJ2-5; TRBD2 is a possible D gene (6 bases). The CDR3 totals 13 residues. The germline gives CDR1 DFQATT, CDR2 SNEGSKA (reference sequence). As DNA, the CDR3 is TGCAGTGCTAGAGATAGTGGGGGAGGTGGGTTGGACTTC. This translates into CSARDSGGGGLDF.

The V gene is TRBV6-1, the J gene TRBJ2-7; TRBD2 matches at 13 bases. The CDR3 runs 15 residues. CDR1 is MNHNS and CDR2 is SASEGT in the germline V gene. V shed 7 bases and J 5 bases; nucleotides not matched to a gene: 8. The DNA of the CDR3 is TGTGCCAGCATGATTAGTACTAGCGGGAGGGACGAGCAGTACTTC. This sequence encodes CASMISTSGRDEQYF.

This sequence joins TRBV18 and TRBJ2-2; D might be TRBD2 (5 bases). This CDR3 region has 16 residues. Trimming left V 1 base short and J 6 bases short, with 15 bases between. Germline V CDR1 and CDR2: KGHSH, LQKENI. Written as DNA, the CDR3 is TGTGCCAGCTCACCACGGCAGCAGCGGCGTCCCGGGGAGCTGTTTTTT. This gives the protein CASSPRQQRRPGELFF.

There are many counts of this clonotype. The chain links TRBV6-2 or TRBV6-3 to TRBJ2-2; 8 nucleotides agree with TRBD1. V trimming: 6 bases; J trimming: 7 bases; junction bases outside the gene matches: 7. This CDR3 contains 14 residues. Germline-derived CDR1 and CDR2 are MNHEY and SVGEGT. CDR3 residues: CASSNQGAGGELFF. CDR3 DNA: TGTGCCAGCAGCAATCAGGGGGCTGGCGGGGAGCTGTTTTTT.

This clonotype showed up just a few times. This chain connects TRBV6-1 to TRBJ2-3; weak D call: TRBD2 (5 bases). CDR1 is MNHNS and CDR2 is SASEGT in the germline V gene. This CDR3 comprises 13 residues. V lost 0 bases to trimming and J lost 8 bases, with 9 bases between them. For the CDR3, the DNA is TGTGCCAGCAGTGAAGCGGACTCTCTTACGCAGTATTTT. This sequence encodes CASSEADSLTQYF.

The genes are TRBV12-3 or TRBV12-4 and TRBJ1-5; D perhaps matches TRBD1 (5 bases). V was cut by 0 bases and J by 6 bases, with 9 bases left in between. The length of the CDR3 is 14 residues. CDR3: CASSLARAVQPQHF. The CDR3 bases are TGTGCCAGCAGTTTAGCCAGGGCAGTTCAGCCCCAGCATTTT.

This clonotype was counted at least ten times. The chain joins TRBV6-1 to TRBJ2-7; D is uncertain. V was shortened by 4 bases and J by 2 bases, with 12 bases between the two germline ends. The CDR3 contains 14 residues. Looked up from germline, CDR1 is MNHNS and CDR2 is SASEGT. In DNA form, the CDR3 reads TGTGCCAGCAGTGGATTGGGTAACCCCTACGAGCAGTACTTC. The encoded protein is CASSGLGNPYEQYF.